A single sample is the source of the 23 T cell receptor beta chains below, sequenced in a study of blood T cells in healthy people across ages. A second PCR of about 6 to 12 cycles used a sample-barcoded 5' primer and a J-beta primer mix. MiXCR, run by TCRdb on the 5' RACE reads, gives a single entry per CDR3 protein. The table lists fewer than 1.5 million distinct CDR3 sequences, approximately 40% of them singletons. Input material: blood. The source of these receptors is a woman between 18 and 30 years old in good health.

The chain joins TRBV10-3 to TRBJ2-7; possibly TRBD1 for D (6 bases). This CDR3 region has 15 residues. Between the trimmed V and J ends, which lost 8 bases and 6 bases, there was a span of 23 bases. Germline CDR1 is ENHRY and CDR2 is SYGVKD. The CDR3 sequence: CAIQSTGPFAREQYF. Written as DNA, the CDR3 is TGTGCCATCCAAAGCACAGGGCCGTTCGCACGCGAGCAGTACTTC.

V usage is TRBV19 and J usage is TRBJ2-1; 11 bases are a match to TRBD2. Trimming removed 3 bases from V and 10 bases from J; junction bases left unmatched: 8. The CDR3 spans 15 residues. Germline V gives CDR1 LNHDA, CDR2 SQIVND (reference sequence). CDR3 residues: CASSILAGGGREQFF. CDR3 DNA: TGTGCCAGTAGTATTCTAGCGGGAGGTGGAAGAGAGCAGTTCTTC.

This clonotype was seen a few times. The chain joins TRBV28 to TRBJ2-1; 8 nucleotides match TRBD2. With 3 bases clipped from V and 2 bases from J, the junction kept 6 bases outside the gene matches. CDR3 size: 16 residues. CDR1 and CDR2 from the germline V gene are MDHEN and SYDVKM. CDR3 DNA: TGTGCCAGCAGTTTCTCGCGGGGGGTGACCTACAATGAGCAGTTCTTC. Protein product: CASSFSRGVTYNEQFF. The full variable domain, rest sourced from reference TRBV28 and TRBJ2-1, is DVKVTQSSRYLVKRTGEKVFLECVQDMDHENMFWYRQDPGLGLRLIYFSYDVKMKEKGDIPEGYSVSREKKERFSLILESASTNQTSMYLCASSFSRGVTYNEQFFGPGTRLTVL.

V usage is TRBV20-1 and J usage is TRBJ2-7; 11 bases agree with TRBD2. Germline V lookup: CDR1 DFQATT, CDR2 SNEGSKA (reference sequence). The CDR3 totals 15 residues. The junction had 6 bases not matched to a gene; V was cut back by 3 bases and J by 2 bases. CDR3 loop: CSASTSGGPPYEQYF. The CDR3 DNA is TGCAGTGCTAGCACTAGCGGGGGCCCTCCCTACGAGCAGTACTTC.

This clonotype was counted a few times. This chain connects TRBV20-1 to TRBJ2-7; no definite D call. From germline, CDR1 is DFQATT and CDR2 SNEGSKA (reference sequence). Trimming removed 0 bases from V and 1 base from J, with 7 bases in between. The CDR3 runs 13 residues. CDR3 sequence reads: CSAREVPSYEQYF. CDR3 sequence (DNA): TGCAGTGCTAGAGAAGTTCCTTCCTACGAGCAGTACTTC.

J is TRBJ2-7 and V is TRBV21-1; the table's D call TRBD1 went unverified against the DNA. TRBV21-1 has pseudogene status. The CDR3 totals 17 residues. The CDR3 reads CASSKSRSVQSSYEQYF. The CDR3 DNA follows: TGTGCCAGCAGCAAAAGTCGGAGTGTCCAGAGCTCCTACGAGCAGTACTTC.

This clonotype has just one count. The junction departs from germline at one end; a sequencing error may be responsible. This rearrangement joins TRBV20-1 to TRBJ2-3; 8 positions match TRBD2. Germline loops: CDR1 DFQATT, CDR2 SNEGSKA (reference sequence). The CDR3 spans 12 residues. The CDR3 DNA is TGCAGTGTAAGCGGGAGCACAGGTACGCAGTATTTT. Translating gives CSVSGSTGTQYF.

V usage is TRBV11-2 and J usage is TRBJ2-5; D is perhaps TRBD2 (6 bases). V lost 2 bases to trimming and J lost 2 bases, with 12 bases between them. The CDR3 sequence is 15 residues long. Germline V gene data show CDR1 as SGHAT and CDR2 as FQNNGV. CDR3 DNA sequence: TGTGCCAGCAGCTTATTGTCTAGCGTGCAAGAGACCCAGTACTTC. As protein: CASSLLSSVQETQYF.

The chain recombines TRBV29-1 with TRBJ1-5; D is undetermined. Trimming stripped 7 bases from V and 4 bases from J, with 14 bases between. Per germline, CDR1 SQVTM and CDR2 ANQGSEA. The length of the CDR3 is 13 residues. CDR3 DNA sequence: TGCAGCGCCGCAGACGGAAAGAATCAGCCCCAGCATTTT. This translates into CSAADGKNQPQHF.

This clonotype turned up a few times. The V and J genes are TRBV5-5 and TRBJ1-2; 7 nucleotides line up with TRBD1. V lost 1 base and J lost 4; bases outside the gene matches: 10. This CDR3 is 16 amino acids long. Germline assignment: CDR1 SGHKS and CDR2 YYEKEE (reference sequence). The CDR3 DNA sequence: TGTGCCAGCAGCTTGTTTTGGCAGGGGGATGCCTATGGCTACACCTTC. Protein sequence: CASSLFWQGDAYGYTF.

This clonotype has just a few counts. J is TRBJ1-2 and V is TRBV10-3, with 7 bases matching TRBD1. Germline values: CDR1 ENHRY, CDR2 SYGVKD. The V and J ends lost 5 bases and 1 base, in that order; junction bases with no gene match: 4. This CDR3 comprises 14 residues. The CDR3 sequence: CAISLDRFNYGYTF. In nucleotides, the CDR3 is TGTGCCATCAGTCTGGACAGGTTTAACTATGGCTACACCTTC.

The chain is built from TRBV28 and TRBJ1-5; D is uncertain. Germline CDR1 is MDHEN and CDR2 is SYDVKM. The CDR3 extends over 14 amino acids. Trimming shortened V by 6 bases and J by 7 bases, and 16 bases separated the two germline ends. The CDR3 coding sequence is TGTGCCAGCAGGTTAGGGAAAGGAGGCCAGCCCCAGCATTTT. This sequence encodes CASRLGKGGQPQHF.

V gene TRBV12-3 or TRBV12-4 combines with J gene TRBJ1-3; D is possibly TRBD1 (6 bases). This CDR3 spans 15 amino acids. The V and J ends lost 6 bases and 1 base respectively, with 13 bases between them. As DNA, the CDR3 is TGTGCCAGCAGACCACAGGGCTTTTCTGGAAACACCATATATTTT. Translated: CASRPQGFSGNTIYF.

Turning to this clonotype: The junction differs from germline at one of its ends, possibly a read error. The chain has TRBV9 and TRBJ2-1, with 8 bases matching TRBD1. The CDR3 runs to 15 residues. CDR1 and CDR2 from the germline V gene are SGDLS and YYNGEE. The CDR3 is CASSVTGGSYNERFF. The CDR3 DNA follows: TGTGCCAGCAGCGTTACAGGGGGATCCTACAATGAGCGGTTCTTC.

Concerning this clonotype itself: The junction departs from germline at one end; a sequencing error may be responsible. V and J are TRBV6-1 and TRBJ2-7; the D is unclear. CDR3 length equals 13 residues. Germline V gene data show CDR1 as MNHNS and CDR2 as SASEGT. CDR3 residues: CASSESRTYDQYF. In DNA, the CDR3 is TGTGCCAGCAGTGAGTCAAGGACCTACGATCAGTACTTC.

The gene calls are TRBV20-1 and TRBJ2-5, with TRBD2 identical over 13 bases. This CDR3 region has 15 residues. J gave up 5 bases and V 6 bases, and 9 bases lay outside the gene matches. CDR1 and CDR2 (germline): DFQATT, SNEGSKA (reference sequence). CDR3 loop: CSARTSGSTVETQYF. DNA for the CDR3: TGCAGTGCGAGGACTAGCGGGAGTACGGTGGAGACCCAGTACTTC.

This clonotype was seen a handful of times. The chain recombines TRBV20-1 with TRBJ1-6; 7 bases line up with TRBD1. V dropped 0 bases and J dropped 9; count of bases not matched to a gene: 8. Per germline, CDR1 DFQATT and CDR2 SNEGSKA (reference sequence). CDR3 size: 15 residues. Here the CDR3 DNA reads TGCAGTGCTAGAGATGGGGACAGAGGACTTTCACCCCTCCACTTT. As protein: CSARDGDRGLSPLHF.

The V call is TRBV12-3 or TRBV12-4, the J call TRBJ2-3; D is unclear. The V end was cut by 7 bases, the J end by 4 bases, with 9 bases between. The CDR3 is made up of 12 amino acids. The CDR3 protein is CASNLLADTQYF. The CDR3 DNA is TGTGCCAGCAACCTACTCGCAGATACGCAGTATTTT.

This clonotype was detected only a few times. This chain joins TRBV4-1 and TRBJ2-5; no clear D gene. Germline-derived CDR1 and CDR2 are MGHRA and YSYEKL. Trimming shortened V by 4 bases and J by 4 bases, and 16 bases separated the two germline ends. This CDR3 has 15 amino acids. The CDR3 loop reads CASSRRWIGGETQYF. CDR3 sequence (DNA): TGCGCCAGCAGCCGAAGATGGATAGGCGGAGAGACCCAGTACTTC.

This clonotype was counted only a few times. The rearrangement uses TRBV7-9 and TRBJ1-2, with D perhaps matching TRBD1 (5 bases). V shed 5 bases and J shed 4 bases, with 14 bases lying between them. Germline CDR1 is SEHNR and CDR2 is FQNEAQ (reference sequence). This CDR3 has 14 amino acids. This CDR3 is CASSPRGDPYGYTF. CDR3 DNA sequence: TGTGCCAGCAGCCCACGGGGGGACCCCTATGGCTACACCTTC.

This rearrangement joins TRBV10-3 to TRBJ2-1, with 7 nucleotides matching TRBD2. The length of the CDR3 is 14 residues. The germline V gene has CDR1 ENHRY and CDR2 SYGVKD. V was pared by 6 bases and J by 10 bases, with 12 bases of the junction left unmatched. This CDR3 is CAIRPAGNSYEQFF. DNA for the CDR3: TGTGCCATCAGGCCAGCGGGGAACTCCTACGAGCAGTTCTTC.

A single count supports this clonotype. CDR3 coding DNA: TGTGCCAGCAGCCCTAGCGGGGGGCCCACAGATACGCAGTATTTT. Translated: CASSPSGGPTDTQYF. The chain carries TRBV3-1 and TRBJ2-3; 11 bases map to TRBD2. Germline assignment: CDR1 LGHDT and CDR2 YNNKEL (reference sequence). The ends lost 4 bases at V and 2 bases at J; junction bases unmatched: 2. CDR3 size: 15 residues.

CDR3 region: CSASSGSSDTQYF. The CDR3 DNA reads TGCAGTGCATCTAGCGGGAGCTCAGATACGCAGTATTTT. V gene TRBV20-1 combines with J gene TRBJ2-3; 10 bases map to TRBD2. CDR3 size: 13 residues. From germline, CDR1 is DFQATT and CDR2 SNEGSKA (reference sequence). V was pared by 6 bases and J by 4 bases, with 4 bases of the junction left unmatched.